These 27 T cell receptor beta chains were sequenced from one sample in a study of cytotoxic CD8 clonotypes in ibrutinib-treated CLL (dated by TCRdb to the early 2020s). The library was prepared using the immunoSEQ multiplex PCR assay. This is the immuneACCESS table as TCRdb keeps it, with only in-frame sequences that have V and J called. A part of the clones is gone; compared with another copy, unresolved V genes explain less than half, and the rest is unexplained. This sample has more than 85,000 clones in its table, and more than 70% of those were observed once. The ten largest clones add up to 20% to 25% of the sample. What this sample's time point label stands for: approximately 25 months on ibrutinib. Sequenced here: PBMCs, sampled after 24 months of ibrutinib treatment. The receptor source for this set is a human donor with chronic lymphocytic leukemia.

The rearrangement joins TRBV30 to TRBJ2-2; 7 bases match TRBD2. There are 15 residues in the CDR3. V was pared by 0 bases and J by 1 base, with 2 bases of the junction left unmatched. CDR1 and CDR2 from the germline V gene are GTSNPN and SVGIG (reference sequence). CDR3 in amino acids: CAWSVGGRNTGELFF. CDR3 coding DNA: TGTGCCTGGAGTGTCGGGGGGAGGAACACCGGGGAGCTGTTTTTT.

Here the CDR3 DNA reads TGTGCCATCAGTGAGCTGCAGGGAGAGCAGTACTTC. Protein product: CAISELQGEQYF. This chain joins TRBV10-3 and TRBJ2-7; a weak D match, TRBD1 (5 bases). CDR3 length: 12 amino acids. V lost 2 bases and J 7 bases, leaving 9 bases between the germline ends. Germline CDR1 is ENHRY and CDR2 is SYGVKD.

This rearrangement joins TRBV27 to TRBJ1-2; 8 bases are a match to TRBD1. The CDR3 contains 17 residues. Germline V gene lookup returns CDR1 MNHEY and CDR2 SMNVEV (reference sequence). Losses at the gene ends were 5 bases for V and 8 bases for J; bases not matched to a gene: 19. CDR3 protein: CASSPYSGTGGGSGYTF. CDR3 DNA sequence: TGTGCCAGCAGTCCATACTCCGGAACAGGGGGAGGTTCCGGCTACACCTTC.

This clone was recorded once. The chain has TRBV28 and TRBJ1-2, with a possible D match to TRBD1 (6 bases). CDR1 and CDR2 from the germline V gene are MDHEN and SYDVKM. V was clipped by 6 bases and J by 3 bases, with 14 bases between them. The CDR3 is made up of 14 amino acids. CDR3 sequence (DNA): TGTGCCAGCAGCCTATATCGGACAGACTATGGCTACACCTTC. This translates into CASSLYRTDYGYTF.

The gene calls are TRBV19 and TRBJ1-3; D is unclear. The ends were cut back, 3 bases at V and 14 bases at J, with 11 bases in the middle. This CDR3 has 11 amino acids. Per germline, CDR1 LNHDA and CDR2 SQIVND (reference sequence). The CDR3 region is CASSIFRTLYF. CDR3 in DNA: TGTGCCAGTAGTATCTTTAGGACCCTATATTTT.

Only a few counts were recorded for this clone. The chain uses TRBV7-8 and TRBJ1-5, with no clear D. The germline gives CDR1 SGHVS, CDR2 FQNEAQ. CDR3 length: 15 residues. The V gene lost 1 base and the J gene lost 7 bases, with 14 bases spanning the gap. DNA for the CDR3: TGTGCCAGCAGCTTAGGTCGTGGCGGGGAACAGCCCCAGCATTTT. This sequence encodes CASSLGRGGEQPQHF.

The chain is built from TRBV7-2 and TRBJ2-7; no reliable D call. V gave up 2 bases and J gave up 6 bases, with 5 bases separating them. Germline V gives CDR1 SGHTA, CDR2 FQGNSA. This CDR3 region has 11 residues. CDR3 nucleotide sequence: TGTGCCAGCAGCTTATTCTCCGAGCAGTACTTC. This sequence encodes CASSLFSEQYF.

This chain links TRBV11-2 with TRBJ2-3; 9 bases line up with TRBD2. The CDR3 extends over 15 amino acids. Germline lookup yields CDR1 SGHAT and CDR2 FQNNGV. The junction had 8 bases not matched to a gene; V was cut back by 7 bases and J by 3 bases. CDR3 sequence (DNA): TGTGCCAGCACCGCGGGGGGGATTAAAACAGATACGCAGTATTTT. This encodes CASTAGGIKTDTQYF.

This clone was seen once. This chain links TRBV9 with TRBJ1-4; D gene unclear. Looked up from germline, CDR1 is SGDLS and CDR2 is YYNGEE. The CDR3 extends over 14 amino acids. Trimming removed 0 bases at V and 4 bases at J, with 7 bases between. CDR3 amino acids: CASSVGQLNEKLFF. The CDR3 DNA reads TGTGCCAGCAGCGTAGGCCAGCTTAATGAAAAACTGTTTTTT.

The chain is built from TRBV6-1 and TRBJ2-7, with 9 nucleotides matching TRBD1. Germline CDR1 reads MNHNS; CDR2 reads SASEGT. The length of the CDR3 is 14 residues. The V segment lost 6 bases and the J segment 2 bases; nucleotides outside the gene matches: 5. The DNA for the CDR3 is TGTGCCAGCAGCCCGGGACAGGGCACCTACGAGCAGTACTTC. Protein sequence: CASSPGQGTYEQYF.

The V call is TRBV11-2, the J call TRBJ2-7; D is ambiguous. Germline V gene lookup returns CDR1 SGHAT and CDR2 FQNNGV. Trimming took 0 bases from V and 1 from J, leaving 7 bases between them. The CDR3 runs to 14 residues. CDR3 sequence: CASSLDGKSYEQYF. CDR3 DNA: TGTGCCAGCAGCTTAGATGGGAAGTCCTACGAGCAGTACTTC.

This clone has just a few counts. The chain uses TRBV28 and TRBJ2-7; perhaps TRBD2 as D (7 bases). Trimming took 8 bases from V and 4 from J, leaving 18 bases between them. The CDR3 has 14 residues. Germline V CDR1 and CDR2: MDHEN, SYDVKM. CDR3 nucleotides: TGTGCCAGCGAGCAGGGGAGGGGACGATACGAGCAGTACTTC. It codes for CASEQGRGRYEQYF. Full variable domain (outside the CDR3, taken from reference TRBV28 and TRBJ2-7): DVKVTQSSRYLVKRTGEKVFLECVQDMDHENMFWYRQDPGLGLRLIYFSYDVKMKEKGDIPEGYSVSREKKERFSLILESASTNQTSMYLCASEQGRGRYEQYFGPGTRLTVT.

The rearrangement uses TRBV28 and TRBJ1-2; no clear D. V dropped 6 bases and J dropped 0 bases, with 5 bases sitting between them. Looked up from germline, CDR1 is MDHEN and CDR2 is SYDVKM. The CDR3 loop spans 12 amino acids. The CDR3 nucleotides are TGTGCCAGCAGGCTCGCTAACTATGGCTACACCTTC. This codes for CASRLANYGYTF.

The chain links TRBV5-3 to TRBJ2-2, with 8 bases that match TRBD2. TRBV5-3 is known as an ORF, though its function is uncertain. This CDR3 is 18 amino acids long. The V segment lost 0 bases and the J segment 5 bases; nucleotides outside the gene matches: 12. The CDR3 DNA is TGTGCCAGAAGCTTGGATGTTTTACGGGAGGGCCTTACCGGGGAGCTGTTTTTT. This gives the protein CARSLDVLREGLTGELFF.

This sequence joins TRBV29-1 and TRBJ1-1; maybe TRBD1 (6 bases). CDR1 and CDR2 from the germline V gene are SQVTM and ANQGSEA. This CDR3 has 14 amino acids. V lost 3 bases and J lost 1, with 12 bases in between. The CDR3 protein is CSVDLGHQNTEAFF. The CDR3 DNA reads as TGCAGCGTTGACCTGGGACATCAGAACACTGAAGCTTTCTTT.

The CDR3 loop is CASSVRDRGLNNEKLFF. The CDR3 coding sequence is TGCGCCAGCAGCGTTCGGGACAGGGGGCTCAATAATGAAAAACTGTTTTTT. This chain joins TRBV5-1 and TRBJ1-4; TRBD1 matches 12 bases. V dropped 4 bases and J dropped 4; count of bases not matched to a gene: 8. The CDR3 consists of 17 residues. Per germline, CDR1 SGHRS and CDR2 YFSETQ.

V is TRBV7-2 and J is TRBJ2-1; D might be TRBD1 or TRBD2, each matching 5 bases. Trimming shortened V by 1 base and J by 8 bases, and 9 bases separated the two germline ends. Germline-derived CDR1 and CDR2 are SGHTA and FQGNSA. This CDR3 has 13 residues. The CDR3: CASSLEWGHEQFF. The CDR3 DNA is TGTGCCAGCAGCTTAGAGTGGGGACATGAGCAGTTCTTC. The full variable domain, rest sourced from reference TRBV7-2 and TRBJ2-1, is GAGVSQSPSNKVTEKGKDVELRCDPISGHTALYWYRQSLGQGLEFLIYFQGNSAPDKSGLPSDRFSAERTGGSVSTLTIQRTQQEDSAVYLCASSLEWGHEQFFGPGTRLTVL.

In this sample, this clone turned up a few times. The chain is built from TRBV19 and TRBJ1-4, with D unclear. The V end lost 2 bases, the J end lost 5 bases, and 15 bases lay between the germline ends. CDR1 and CDR2 (germline): LNHDA, SQIVND (reference sequence). CDR3 length: 16 amino acids. The CDR3 DNA reads TGTGCCAGTAGTATAAGTCTCGGGATCTCAAATGAAAAACTGTTTTTT. Protein: CASSISLGISNEKLFF.

The chain uses TRBV29-1 and TRBJ2-3; TRBD1 matches at 9 bases. CDR1 is SQVTM, CDR2 ANQGSEA, per germline. The junction had 14 bases not matched to a gene; V was cut back by 7 bases and J by 3 bases. The CDR3 is 16 residues long. CDR3: CSARGTGMIGTDTQYF. CDR3 in DNA: TGCAGCGCGAGAGGGACAGGGATGATAGGAACAGATACGCAGTATTTT.

J is TRBJ2-7 and V is TRBV5-1, with a tentative D call TRBD2 (6 bases). The CDR3 consists of 12 residues. Trimming took off 7 bases at V and 0 bases at J, with 8 bases between the two ends. Looked up from germline, CDR1 is SGHRS and CDR2 is YFSETQ. In DNA, the CDR3 is TGCGCCAGCGGCGGGGACTCCTACGAGCAGTACTTC. Translated: CASGGDSYEQYF.

This clone was detected only once. The chain joins TRBV2 to TRBJ1-6; perhaps TRBD1 as D (6 bases). This CDR3 has 15 amino acids. V dropped 7 bases and J dropped 9 bases, with 19 bases sitting between them. The V gene's germline CDR1 is SNHLY and CDR2 FYNNEI. CDR3: CASKDRPASSSPLHF. As DNA, the CDR3 is TGTGCCAGCAAGGACAGACCCGCAAGTAGTTCACCCCTCCACTTT. Filled out from reference TRBV2 and TRBJ1-6, the complete variable domain reads EPEVTQTPSHQVTQMGQEVILRCVPISNHLYFYWYRQILGQKVEFLVSFYNNEISEKSEIFDDQFSVERPDGSNFTLKIRSTKLEDSAMYFCASKDRPASSSPLHFGNGTRLTVT.

This clone has more than one count but fewer than ten. The chain has TRBV27 and TRBJ2-7; D is possibly TRBD1 or TRBD2 (5 bases each). Germline V gene lookup returns CDR1 MNHEY and CDR2 SMNVEV (reference sequence). The CDR3 totals 13 residues. Trimming removed 5 bases at V and 3 bases at J, with 11 bases between. CDR3 bases: TGTGCCAGCAGTCCCGGGGCCGGCTACGAGCAGTACTTC. It codes for CASSPGAGYEQYF.

The chain employs TRBV21-1 and TRBJ2-7; the tabulated D call, TRBD1, remains unverified against the DNA. TRBV21-1 is described as a pseudogene. The CDR3 contains 18 residues. CDR3 DNA sequence: TGTGCCAGCAGCCAAGATCGGACAACCCATCGGACAACCTACGAGCAGTACTTC. Protein: CASSQDRTTHRTTYEQYF.

This clone was seen just once. V and J are TRBV7-6 and TRBJ1-2, with 7 bases fitting TRBD1. Germline loops: CDR1 SGHVS, CDR2 FNYEAQ. Losses at the gene ends were 6 bases for V and 7 bases for J; bases not matched to a gene: 8. The CDR3 covers 13 residues. The CDR3 here is CASRPRGAGGYTF. The CDR3 DNA is TGTGCCAGCAGGCCCAGGGGGGCGGGTGGCTACACCTTC.

This chain joins TRBV18 and TRBJ1-3; no clear D. V lost 4 bases to trimming and J lost 0 bases, with 16 bases between them. The CDR3 extends over 17 amino acids. The germline V gene encodes CDR1 KGHSH and CDR2 LQKENI. The CDR3 region is CASSLFGRFSSGNTIYF. The CDR3 DNA reads as TGTGCCAGCTCACTCTTCGGACGGTTTAGCTCTGGAAACACCATATATTTT.

The chain uses TRBV27 and TRBJ2-7; TRBD1 agrees at 7 bases. Germline V CDR1 and CDR2: MNHEY, SMNVEV (reference sequence). The length of the CDR3 is 15 residues. J gave up 0 bases and V 6 bases, and 8 bases lay outside the gene matches. CDR3 coding DNA: TGTGCCAGCAGCTCAAGACAGGGAATCTCCTACGAGCAGTACTTC. Translating gives CASSSRQGISYEQYF.

This chain uses TRBV5-5 with TRBJ2-3; tentatively, D is TRBD1 or TRBD2 (5 bases each). The ends were cut back, 2 bases at V and 6 bases at J, with 7 bases in the middle. CDR1 and CDR2 (germline): SGHKS, YYEKEE (reference sequence). The CDR3 has 12 residues. CDR3 protein: CASSFWGDTQYF. The CDR3 region has the DNA TGTGCCAGCAGCTTTTGGGGGGATACGCAGTATTTT.